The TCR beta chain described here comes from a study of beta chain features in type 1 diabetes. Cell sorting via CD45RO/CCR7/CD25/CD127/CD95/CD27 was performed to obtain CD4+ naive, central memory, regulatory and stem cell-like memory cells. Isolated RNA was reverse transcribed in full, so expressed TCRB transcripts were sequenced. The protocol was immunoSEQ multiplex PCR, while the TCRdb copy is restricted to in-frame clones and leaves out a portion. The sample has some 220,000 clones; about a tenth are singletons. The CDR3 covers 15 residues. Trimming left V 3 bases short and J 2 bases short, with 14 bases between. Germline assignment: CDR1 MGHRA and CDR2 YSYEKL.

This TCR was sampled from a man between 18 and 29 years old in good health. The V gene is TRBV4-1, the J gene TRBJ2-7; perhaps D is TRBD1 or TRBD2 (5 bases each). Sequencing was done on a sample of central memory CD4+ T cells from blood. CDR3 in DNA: TGCGCCAGCAGCCAGGCCGGGACGCACGCCTACGAGCAGTACTTC. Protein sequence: CASSQAGTHAYEQYF.